The following is a T cell receptor beta chain sequence with its context. Its recognized antigen is unknown. Per-base quality was not reported, and no clone a single base away is much larger than it. This record comes from a study of blood T cell repertoires in COVID-19 (dated by TCRdb to 2020 to 2021). Concerning the study at large: The collaborator samples originated in the United States, Italy and Spain and spanned the acute and convalescent phases of COVID-19. Samples came from the ongoing ImmuneRACE study (first 160 participants) plus 1,254 subjects from 6 global collaborators. A freely available public database, intended as a resource for researchers studying the immune response to SARS-CoV-2, is where the repertoires were released. Nearly every sample came with metadata listing a de-identified subject ID, COVID-19 status, age in years and sex. Subjects who had been exposed to COVID-19, were actively infected with it, or had recovered from it provided the deeply sampled blood TCRbeta repertoires that made up the dataset. The prospective study material was composed of cDNA or gDNA derived from T cells, B-cell-depleted T cells, or PBMCs. Where available, HLA class I and class II types were obtained from metadata supplied by the sample provider rather than from assay-based typing. General findings and caveats noted by the study authors: How much clinical and demographic metadata was included differed by source and by participant, and the metadata was provided uncurated.

Samples from volunteer blood donors who had recovered from COVID-19 were contributed by a second Seattle source. The collaborating institutions used their own protocols to collect whole blood in K2EDTA tubes. For TCRbeta analysis, collaborators shipped samples as frozen whole blood, isolated PBMCs, or DNA extracted from either of those sample types. TCRbeta CDR3 regions were amplified from genomic DNA by means of the immunoSEQ Assay, a bias-controlled multiplex PCR. Under the source paper's analysis protocol: Within the assay, amplification of reference gene primers was used to estimate how many nucleated cells each sample contained. To quantify the absolute abundance of each unique TCRbeta CDR3 rearrangement, sequence reads were collapsed and filtered. Productive Simpson clonality was computed per sample as the square root of Simpson's diversity index over productive rearrangements. This is the immuneACCESS table as TCRdb keeps it, with only in-frame sequences that have V and J called. A part of the clones is gone; compared with another copy, unresolved V genes explain less than half, and the rest is unexplained. V and J calls and clone size are those listed in that table; D and trimming were worked out from the DNA. The sample table contains roughly 350,000 clones; only one count was recorded for about 90% of them. The top ten hold around 3.5% of the sample.

This receptor was taken from a woman younger than 30 who had recovered from COVID-19. Sequenced: peripheral blood.

The encoded CDR3 is CASREVSTDTQYF. The bases read TGTGCCAGTCGGGAGGTTAGCACAGATACGCAGTATTTT. The chain links TRBV19 with TRBJ2-3; a stretch of 7 junction bases matches TRBD2. Its CDR3 holds 13 amino acids, cysteine through phenylalanine. Left in the record is the CDR3 DNA by itself, 39 bases read in frame from the first base. The germline V gene (reference sequence) specifies LNHDA as CDR1 and SQIVND as CDR2. Here V drops 8 bases and J drops 0 bases, and the junction holds 2 bases not matched to any gene.